This T cell receptor (beta chain) was observed in a study of T-cell reconstitution after alpha-beta-depleted transplantation in children. Per germline, CDR1 SNHLY and CDR2 FYNNEI. The CDR3 runs to 18 residues. This sample's TCRbeta library carried unique molecular identifier barcodes. A single record per CDR3 protein comes from TCRdb applying MiXCR to the PCR reads. The repertoire consists of about 480,000 distinct CDR3 sequences, with around 12% occurring once and the leading ten covering around 5.6%. About this clonotype: An end of the junction does not agree with germline; a read error may underlie this.

Specimen: PBMCs from the stem cell graft donor, collected from the stem cell graft. V and J are TRBV2 and TRBJ1-1; 7 bases line up with TRBD1. The TCR was taken from a human donor who donated a stem cell graft to a child with combined immunodeficiency. This CDR3 is CTSSPTGYRIPGYTEAFF. CDR3 in DNA: TGTACCAGCAGTCCGACAGGGTATCGTATTCCCGGGTACACTGAAGCTTTCTTT.